These 13 T cell receptor beta chains were sequenced from one sample in a study of human T cells and chemical hapten exposure. TCRdb independently ran MiXCR on the RACE reads; one entry per CDR3 protein. The table includes more than 150,000 distinct CDR3 sequences, 24% detected once. Time point in this sample: patch test 3, about 24 weeks after DPC sensitization. The treatment was: therapeutic diphenylcyclopropenone sensitization with weekly scalp DPC. The sequenced sample was whole blood, obtained in connection with sensitization to the hapten diphenylcyclopropenone (DPC). These receptors were taken from a middle-aged woman with alopecia areata. Some clones in this sample may be carry-over from other donors' samples.

This clonotype occurred a few times. This chain joins TRBV7-2 and TRBJ1-5; D is unclear. The CDR3 contains 13 residues. Trimming left V 3 bases short and J 4 bases short, with 7 bases between. The germline gives CDR1 SGHTA, CDR2 FQGNSA. This CDR3 reads CASSFPPNQPQHF. The CDR3 DNA reads as TGTGCCAGCAGCTTTCCCCCGAATCAGCCCCAGCATTTT.

The table lists this clonotype with a few counts. This chain uses TRBV29-1 with TRBJ1-1; 7 nucleotides agree with TRBD1. The V segment lost 7 bases and the J segment 0 bases; nucleotides outside the gene matches: 5. The CDR3 covers 13 residues. Germline V lookup: CDR1 SQVTM, CDR2 ANQGSEA. The CDR3 is CSAYRGMNTEAFF. The CDR3 region has the DNA TGCAGCGCCTACAGGGGCATGAACACTGAAGCTTTCTTT.

The CDR3 spells CSARGDRGFGTEAFF. CDR3 in DNA: TGCAGTGCTAGGGGGGACAGGGGGTTTGGCACTGAAGCTTTCTTT. The chain links TRBV20-1 to TRBJ1-1; 11 nucleotides line up with TRBD1. Trimming cost V 3 bases and J 4 bases; bases outside gene matches: 7. In germline, CDR1 is DFQATT, CDR2 SNEGSKA (reference sequence). There are 15 residues in the CDR3.

This chain joins TRBV21-1 and TRBJ2-7; the D call of TRBD1 is as the table states it, not checked on the DNA. TRBV21-1 is listed as a pseudogene. The length of the CDR3 is 17 residues. The CDR3, as DNA: TGTGCCAGCAGCAGTTGGCTCGGACAGGGGCAAATGTACGAGCAGTACTTC. Translated, it gives CASSSWLGQGQMYEQYF.

The V call is TRBV12-3 or TRBV12-4, the J call TRBJ1-1; 8 bases are a match to TRBD1. This CDR3 comprises 12 residues. V lost 6 bases to trimming and J lost 8 bases; unmatched junction nucleotides: 5. CDR3 DNA sequence: TGTGCCAGCAGCCCCAGGGGGCCAGAAGCTTTCTTT. Translating it yields CASSPRGPEAFF.

V usage is TRBV27 and J usage is TRBJ2-2; TRBD2 matches at 9 bases. Germline loops: CDR1 MNHEY, CDR2 SMNVEV (reference sequence). With V trimmed by 3 bases and J by 2 bases, 7 bases remained unmatched. This CDR3 has 17 residues. Here the CDR3 reads CASSFAGGQINTGELFF. DNA for the CDR3: TGTGCCAGCAGTTTCGCGGGGGGGCAGATCAACACCGGGGAGCTGTTTTTT.

The rearrangement uses TRBV7-9 and TRBJ2-7, with 12 bases that match TRBD2. The CDR3 has 13 residues. Losses at the gene ends were 8 bases for V and 5 bases for J; bases not matched to a gene: 4. Looked up from germline, CDR1 is SEHNR and CDR2 is FQNEAQ (reference sequence). This CDR3 is CASRLAGVDEQYF. Here the CDR3 DNA reads TGTGCCAGCCGACTAGCGGGAGTTGACGAGCAGTACTTC.

The table lists this clonotype with a few counts. V usage is TRBV5-1 and J usage is TRBJ2-7; 7 bases match TRBD1. The CDR3 has 13 amino acids. Per the germline V gene, CDR1 is SGHRS and CDR2 is YFSETQ. Germline trimming cut 6 bases from V and 2 bases from J; bases unmatched to any gene: 5. In DNA, the CDR3 is TGCGCCAGCAACCCGGGACAGACCTACGAGCAGTACTTC. Its translation: CASNPGQTYEQYF. Drawing the rest from reference TRBV5-1 and TRBJ2-7, the complete variable domain is KAGVTQTPRYLIKTRGQQVTLSCSPISGHRSVSWYQQTPGQGLQFLFEYFSETQRNKGNFPGRFSGRQFSNSRSEMNVSTLELGDSALYLCASNPGQTYEQYFGPGTRLTVT.

This chain joins TRBV19 and TRBJ2-1; 14 positions match TRBD2. The germline V gene encodes CDR1 LNHDA and CDR2 SQIVND (reference sequence). The V gene end was trimmed by 6 bases and the J gene end by 8 bases; junction bases not matched to a gene: 9. The CDR3 runs to 16 residues. The CDR3 coding sequence is TGTGCCAGTAGAACACGGACTAGCGGGAGGATATATGAGCAGTTCTTC. Translation: CASRTRTSGRIYEQFF.

The chain employs TRBV9 and TRBJ2-1; D not resolved. Germline V gene lookup returns CDR1 SGDLS and CDR2 YYNGEE. This CDR3 comprises 16 residues. V gave up 4 bases and J gave up 0 bases, with 14 bases separating them. The CDR3 loop is CASSPRSESSYNEQFF. In nucleotides, the CDR3 is TGTGCCAGCAGCCCCCGATCGGAGAGCTCCTACAATGAGCAGTTCTTC.

This clonotype was seen a few times. The gene calls are TRBV7-2 and TRBJ1-2, with 8 bases that match TRBD1. From germline, CDR1 is SGHTA and CDR2 FQGNSA. The CDR3 extends over 16 amino acids. The ends lost 0 bases at V and 7 bases at J; junction bases unmatched: 10. The DNA of the CDR3 is TGTGCCAGCAGCTTAGCGGGTTGGGGACAGGAGCTTGGCTACACCTTC. The encoded protein is CASSLAGWGQELGYTF.

This CDR3 reads CASSLAGHAGANVLTF. CDR3 coding DNA: TGTGCCAGCAGCTTGGCGGGACACGCTGGGGCCAACGTCCTGACTTTC. The chain joins TRBV7-2 to TRBJ2-6; D may match TRBD1 or TRBD2 (6 bases each). Per germline, CDR1 SGHTA and CDR2 FQGNSA. The V and J ends lost 3 bases and 2 bases respectively, with 11 bases between them. The CDR3 length is 16 residues.

This clonotype was observed a handful of times. The chain uses TRBV2 and TRBJ2-7; 7 bases line up with TRBD2. The CDR3 sequence is 13 residues long. V shed 4 bases, J shed 6 bases, and the junction held 6 bases outside the gene matches. Germline V gene lookup returns CDR1 SNHLY and CDR2 FYNNEI. The CDR3 DNA sequence: TGTGCCAGCAGTGCCCAACCGGGGGGCGAGCAGTACTTC. This gives the protein CASSAQPGGEQYF.